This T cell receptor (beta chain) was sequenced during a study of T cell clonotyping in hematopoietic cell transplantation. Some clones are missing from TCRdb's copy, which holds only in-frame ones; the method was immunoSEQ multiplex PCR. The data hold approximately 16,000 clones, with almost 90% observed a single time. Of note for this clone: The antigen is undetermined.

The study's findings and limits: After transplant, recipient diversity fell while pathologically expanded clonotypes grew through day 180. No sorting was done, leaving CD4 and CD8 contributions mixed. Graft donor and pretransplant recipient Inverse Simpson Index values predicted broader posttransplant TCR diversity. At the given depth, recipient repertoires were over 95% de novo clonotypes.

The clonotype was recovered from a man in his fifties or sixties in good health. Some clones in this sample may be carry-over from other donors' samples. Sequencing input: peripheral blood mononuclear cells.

The CDR3 DNA is TGCGCCAGCAGCGTGGGACTAGCGGGGTACGAGCAGTACTTC. It yields the protein CASSVGLAGYEQYF. The rearrangement joins TRBV10-1 to TRBJ2-7; 13 bases agree with TRBD2. V shed 6 bases and J 4 bases; nucleotides not matched to a gene: 3. This CDR3 region has 14 residues. The germline gives CDR1 WNHNN, CDR2 SYGVQD (reference sequence).